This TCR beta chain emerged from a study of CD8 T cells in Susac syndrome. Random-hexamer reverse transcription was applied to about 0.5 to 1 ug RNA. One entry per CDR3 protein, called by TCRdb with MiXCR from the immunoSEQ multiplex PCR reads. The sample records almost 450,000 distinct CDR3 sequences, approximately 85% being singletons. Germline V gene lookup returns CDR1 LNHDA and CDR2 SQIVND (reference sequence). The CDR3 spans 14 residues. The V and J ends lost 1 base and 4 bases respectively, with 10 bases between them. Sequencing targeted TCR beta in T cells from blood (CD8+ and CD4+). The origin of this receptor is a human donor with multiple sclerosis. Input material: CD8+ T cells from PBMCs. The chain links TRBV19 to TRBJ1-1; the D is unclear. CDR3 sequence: CASSIGGSSTEAFF. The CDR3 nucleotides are TGTGCCAGTAGTATAGGAGGGAGTTCCACTGAAGCTTTCTTT.